One T cell receptor (beta chain) is described in this entry. Its cognate antigen is unknown. Sequenced by immunoSEQ multiplex PCR; TCRdb stores in-frame clones only, minus some. Found here are approximately 2,000,000 clones, 93% of them singletons; the top ten hold about 1.7%. Terminally differentiated effector memory CD45RA+ cells were excluded by CCR7 positive selection of CD45RO-negative cells. The sample is drawn from a study of shared clonotypes between healthy human individuals. General study points: Clonotypes not shared had lower generation probabilities than those common to all four donors. Naive subsets usually exceeded memory subsets in estimated richness.

There are 16 residues in the CDR3. The germline CDR1 and CDR2 sequences are MDHEN and SYDVKM. V lost 2 bases and J lost 2, with 13 bases in between. This chain uses TRBV28 with TRBJ2-1; tentatively, D is TRBD2 (5 bases). The origin of this receptor is a man younger than 35 in good health. Some clones in this sample may be carry-over from other donors' samples. Sequenced input: naive CD8+ T cells from PBMCs. Written as DNA, the CDR3 is TGTGCCAGCAGTTTAGCGGCGGGCCCCCCCTACAATGAGCAGTTCTTC. Translating it yields CASSLAAGPPYNEQFF.